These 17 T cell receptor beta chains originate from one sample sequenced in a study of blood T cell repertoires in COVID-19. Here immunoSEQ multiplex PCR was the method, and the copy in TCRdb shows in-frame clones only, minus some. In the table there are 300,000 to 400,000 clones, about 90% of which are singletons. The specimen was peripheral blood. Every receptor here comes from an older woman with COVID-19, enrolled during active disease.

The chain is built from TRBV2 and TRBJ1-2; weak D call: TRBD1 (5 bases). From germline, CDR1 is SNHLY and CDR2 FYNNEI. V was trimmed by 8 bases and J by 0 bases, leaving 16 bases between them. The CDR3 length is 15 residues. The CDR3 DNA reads TGTGCCAGCTGGGGGGTAGGGGCGTCTAACTATGGCTACACCTTC. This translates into CASWGVGASNYGYTF.

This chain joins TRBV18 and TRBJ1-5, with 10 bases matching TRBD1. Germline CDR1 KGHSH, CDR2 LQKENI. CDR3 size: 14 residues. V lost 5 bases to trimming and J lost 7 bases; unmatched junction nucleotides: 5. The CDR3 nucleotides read TGTGCCAGCTCAGATGGGACAGGGGAGCAGCCCCAGCATTTT. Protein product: CASSDGTGEQPQHF.

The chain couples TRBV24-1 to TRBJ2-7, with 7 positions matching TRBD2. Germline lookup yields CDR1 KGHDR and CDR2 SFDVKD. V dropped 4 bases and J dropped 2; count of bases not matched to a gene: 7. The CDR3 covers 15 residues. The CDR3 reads CATSDLPAGAYEQYF. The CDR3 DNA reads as TGTGCCACCAGTGACCTCCCGGCGGGGGCCTACGAGCAGTACTTC.

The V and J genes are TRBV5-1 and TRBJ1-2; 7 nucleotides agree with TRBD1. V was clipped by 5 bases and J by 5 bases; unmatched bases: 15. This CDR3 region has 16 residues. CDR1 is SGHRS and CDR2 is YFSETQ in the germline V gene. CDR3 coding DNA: TGCGCCAGCAGTCCCACGCAGGGGGTACTCTATTATGGCTACACCTTC. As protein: CASSPTQGVLYYGYTF.

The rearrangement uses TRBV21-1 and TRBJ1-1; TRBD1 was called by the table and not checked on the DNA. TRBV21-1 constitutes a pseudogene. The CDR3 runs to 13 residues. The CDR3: CASSILQGAEAFF. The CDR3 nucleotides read TGTGCCAGCAGCATCTTACAGGGGGCTGAAGCTTTCTTT.

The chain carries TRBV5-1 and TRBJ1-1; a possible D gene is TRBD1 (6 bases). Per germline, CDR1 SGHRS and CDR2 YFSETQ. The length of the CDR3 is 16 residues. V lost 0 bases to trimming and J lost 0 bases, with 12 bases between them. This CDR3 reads CASSLEAAGVNTEAFF. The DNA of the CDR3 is TGCGCCAGCAGCTTGGAAGCGGCAGGGGTGAACACTGAAGCTTTCTTT.

The CDR3 region is CAWSPPGLDYGYTF. In DNA, the CDR3 is TGTGCCTGGAGTCCTCCGGGACTGGACTATGGCTACACCTTC. V and J are TRBV30 and TRBJ1-2, with D perhaps matching TRBD1 (5 bases). Germline assignment: CDR1 GTSNPN and CDR2 SVGIG (reference sequence). The V gene lost 2 bases and the J gene lost 3 bases, with 13 bases spanning the gap. CDR3 size: 14 residues.

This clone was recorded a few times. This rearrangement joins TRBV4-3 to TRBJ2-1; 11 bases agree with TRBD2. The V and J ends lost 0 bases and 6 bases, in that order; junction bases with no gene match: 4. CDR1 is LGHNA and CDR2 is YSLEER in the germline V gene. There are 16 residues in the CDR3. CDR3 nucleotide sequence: TGCGCCAGCAGCCAAGATCTAGCGGGGGGCTCCAATGAGCAGTTCTTC. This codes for CASSQDLAGGSNEQFF.

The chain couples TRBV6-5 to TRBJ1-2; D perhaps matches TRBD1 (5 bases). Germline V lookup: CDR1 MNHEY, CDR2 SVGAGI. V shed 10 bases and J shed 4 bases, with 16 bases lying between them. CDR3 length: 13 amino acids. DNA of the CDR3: TGTGCCACTCGATTGGGGCACCTCTATGGCTACACCTTC. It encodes CATRLGHLYGYTF.

The CDR3 DNA reads as TGTGCCAGCAGCGCACAACAGGGGGCAGTTGGCTACACCTTC. Protein product: CASSAQQGAVGYTF. V is TRBV7-9 and J is TRBJ1-2, with TRBD1 identical over 9 bases. Trimming cost V 5 bases and J 7 bases; bases outside gene matches: 8. There are 14 residues in the CDR3. Germline V gene lookup returns CDR1 SEHNR and CDR2 FQNEAQ (reference sequence). Based on the CDR3 plus reference TRBV7-9 and TRBJ1-2, the full variable domain is DTGVSQNPRHKITKRGQNVTFRCDPISEHNRLYWYRQTLGQGPEFLTYFQNEAQLEKSRLLSDRFSAERPKGSFSTLEIQRTEQGDSAMYLCASSAQQGAVGYTFGSGTRLTVV.

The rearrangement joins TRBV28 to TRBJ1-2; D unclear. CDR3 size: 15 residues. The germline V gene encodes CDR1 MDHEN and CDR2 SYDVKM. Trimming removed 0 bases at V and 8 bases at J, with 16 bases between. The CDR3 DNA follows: TGTGCCAGCAGTTTATGGTACTTCGGGGTGGAGGGCTACACCTTC. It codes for CASSLWYFGVEGYTF.

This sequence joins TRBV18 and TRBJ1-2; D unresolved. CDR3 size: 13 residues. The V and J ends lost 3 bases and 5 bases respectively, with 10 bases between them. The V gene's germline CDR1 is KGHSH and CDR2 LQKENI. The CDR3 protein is CASSPSGLYGYTF. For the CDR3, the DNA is TGTGCCAGCTCACCCTCGGGTCTTTATGGCTACACCTTC.

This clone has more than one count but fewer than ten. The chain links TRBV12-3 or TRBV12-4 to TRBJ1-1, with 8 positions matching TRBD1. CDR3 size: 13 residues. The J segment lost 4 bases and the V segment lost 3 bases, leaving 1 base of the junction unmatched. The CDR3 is CASSFTGGTEAFF. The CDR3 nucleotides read TGTGCCAGCAGTTTTACAGGGGGCACTGAAGCTTTCTTT.

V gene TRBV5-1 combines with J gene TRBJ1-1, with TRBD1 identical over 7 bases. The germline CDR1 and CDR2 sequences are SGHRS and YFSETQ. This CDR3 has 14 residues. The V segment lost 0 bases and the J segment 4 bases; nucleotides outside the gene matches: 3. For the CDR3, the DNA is TGCGCCAGCAGCTTGGTAGGGGGCCCCACTGAAGCTTTCTTT. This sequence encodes CASSLVGGPTEAFF.

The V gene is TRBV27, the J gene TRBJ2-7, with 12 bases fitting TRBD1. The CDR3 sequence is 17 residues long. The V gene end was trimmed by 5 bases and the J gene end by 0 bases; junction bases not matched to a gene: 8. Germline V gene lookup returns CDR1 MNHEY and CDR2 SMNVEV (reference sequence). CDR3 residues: CASSAGQGARSSYEQYF. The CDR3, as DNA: TGTGCCAGCAGTGCGGGACAGGGGGCTAGGAGCTCCTACGAGCAGTACTTC.

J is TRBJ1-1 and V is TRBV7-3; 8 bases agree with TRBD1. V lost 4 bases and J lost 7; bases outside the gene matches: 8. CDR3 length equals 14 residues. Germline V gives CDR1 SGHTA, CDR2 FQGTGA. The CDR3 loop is CASSSRTGRDEAFF. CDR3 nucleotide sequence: TGTGCCAGCAGCTCCCGGACAGGGAGGGATGAAGCTTTCTTT.

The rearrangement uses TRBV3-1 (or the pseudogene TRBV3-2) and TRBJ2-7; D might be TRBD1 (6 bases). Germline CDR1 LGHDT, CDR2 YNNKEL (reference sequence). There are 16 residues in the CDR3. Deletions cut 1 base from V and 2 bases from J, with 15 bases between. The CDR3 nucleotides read TGTGCCAGCAGCCAAGCCCTTACAGGGCTGACCTACGAGCAGTACTTC. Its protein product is CASSQALTGLTYEQYF.